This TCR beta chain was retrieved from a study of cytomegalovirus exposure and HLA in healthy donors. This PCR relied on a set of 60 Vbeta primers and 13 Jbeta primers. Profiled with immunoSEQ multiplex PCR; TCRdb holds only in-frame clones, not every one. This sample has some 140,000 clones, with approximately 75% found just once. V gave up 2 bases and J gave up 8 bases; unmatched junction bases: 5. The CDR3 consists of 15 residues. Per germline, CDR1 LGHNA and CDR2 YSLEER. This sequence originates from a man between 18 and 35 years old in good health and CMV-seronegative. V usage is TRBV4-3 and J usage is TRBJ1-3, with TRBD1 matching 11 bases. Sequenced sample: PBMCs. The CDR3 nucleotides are TGCGCCAGCAGCCAACCGGGACAGGGGGTAGACACCATATATTTT. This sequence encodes CASSQPGQGVDTIYF.